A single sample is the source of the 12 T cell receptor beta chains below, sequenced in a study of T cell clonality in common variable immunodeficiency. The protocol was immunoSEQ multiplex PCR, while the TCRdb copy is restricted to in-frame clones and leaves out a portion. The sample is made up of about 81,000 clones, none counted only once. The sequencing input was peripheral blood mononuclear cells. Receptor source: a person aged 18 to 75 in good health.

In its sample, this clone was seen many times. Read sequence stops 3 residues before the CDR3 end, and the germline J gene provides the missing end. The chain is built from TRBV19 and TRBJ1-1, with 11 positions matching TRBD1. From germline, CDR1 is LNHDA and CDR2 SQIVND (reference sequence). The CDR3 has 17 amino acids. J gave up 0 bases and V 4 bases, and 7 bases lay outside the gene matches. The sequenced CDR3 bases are TGTGCCAGTAGTACGGGCGGGACAGGGGGGATGAACACTGAA. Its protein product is CASSTGGTGGMNTE. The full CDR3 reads CASSTGGTGGMNTEAFF. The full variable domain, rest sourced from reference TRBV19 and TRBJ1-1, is DGGITQSPKYLFRKEGQNVTLSCEQNLNHDAMYWYRQDPGQGLRLIYYSQIVNDFQKGDIAEGYSVSREKKESFPLTVTSAQKNPTAFYLCASSTGGTGGMNTEAFFGQGTRLTVV.

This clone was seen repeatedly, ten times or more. The chain's CDR3 is CSARSGEKLFF. The sequenced part of the CDR3 DNA is TGCAGTGCTAGATCCGGTGAAAAA. The chain carries TRBV20-1 and TRBJ1-4; D unclear. The CDR3 is cut off 3 residues early in the read; its end comes from the germline J gene. CDR3 length: 11 residues. Trimming took off 2 bases at V and 7 bases at J, with 5 bases between the two ends. CDR1 is DFQATT, CDR2 SNEGSKA, per germline (reference sequence).

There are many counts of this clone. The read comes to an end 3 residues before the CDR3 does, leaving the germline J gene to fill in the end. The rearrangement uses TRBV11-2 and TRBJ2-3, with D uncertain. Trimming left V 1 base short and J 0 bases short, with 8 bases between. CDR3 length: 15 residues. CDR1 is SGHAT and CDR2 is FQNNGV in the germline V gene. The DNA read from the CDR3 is TGTGCCAGCAGCTTAGTAGCTCTGAGCACAGATACG. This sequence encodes CASSLVALSTDT. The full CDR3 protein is CASSLVALSTDTQYF.

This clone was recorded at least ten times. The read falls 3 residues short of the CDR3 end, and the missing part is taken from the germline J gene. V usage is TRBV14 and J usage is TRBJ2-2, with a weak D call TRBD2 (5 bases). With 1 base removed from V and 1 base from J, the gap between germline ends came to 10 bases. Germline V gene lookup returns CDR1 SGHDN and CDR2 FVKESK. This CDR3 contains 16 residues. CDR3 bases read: TGTGCCAGCAGCCAAGCTTTAGCGAAGAACACCGGGGAG. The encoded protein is CASSQALAKNTGE. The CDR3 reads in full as CASSQALAKNTGELFF.

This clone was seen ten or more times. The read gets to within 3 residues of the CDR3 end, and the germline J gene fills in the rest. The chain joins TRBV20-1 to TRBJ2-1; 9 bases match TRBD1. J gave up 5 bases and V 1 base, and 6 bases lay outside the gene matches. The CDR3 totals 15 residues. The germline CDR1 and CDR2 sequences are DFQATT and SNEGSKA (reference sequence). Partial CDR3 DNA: TGCAGTGCTAGAGGCCGGGACAGGGTCCACAATGAG. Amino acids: CSARGRDRVHNE. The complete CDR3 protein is CSARGRDRVHNEQFF.

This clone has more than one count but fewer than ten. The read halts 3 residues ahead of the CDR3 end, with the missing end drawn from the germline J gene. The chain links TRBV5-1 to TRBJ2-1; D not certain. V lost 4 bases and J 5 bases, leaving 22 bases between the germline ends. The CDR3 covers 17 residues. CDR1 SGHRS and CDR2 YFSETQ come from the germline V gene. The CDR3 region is CASSPLPSRPHNNEQFF. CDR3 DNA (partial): TGCGCCAGCAGCCCCCTCCCGTCGAGGCCCCACAACAATGAG.

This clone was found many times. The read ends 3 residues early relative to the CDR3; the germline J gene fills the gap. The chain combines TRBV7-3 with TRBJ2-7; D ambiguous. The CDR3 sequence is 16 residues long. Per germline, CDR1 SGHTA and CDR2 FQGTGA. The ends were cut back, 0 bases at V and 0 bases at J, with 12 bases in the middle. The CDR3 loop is CASSLTGTESSYEQYF. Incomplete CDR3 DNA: TGTGCCAGCAGCTTAACGGGCACAGAAAGCTCCTACGAG.

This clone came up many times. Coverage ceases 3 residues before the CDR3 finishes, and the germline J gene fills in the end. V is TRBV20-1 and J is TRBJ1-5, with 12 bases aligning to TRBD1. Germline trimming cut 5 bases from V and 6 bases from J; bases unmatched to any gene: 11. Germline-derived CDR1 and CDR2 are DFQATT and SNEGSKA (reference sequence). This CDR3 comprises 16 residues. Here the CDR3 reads CSASTGTGGAVQPQHF. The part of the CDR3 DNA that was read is TGCAGTGCTTCCACCGGGACAGGGGGCGCGGTTCAGCCC.

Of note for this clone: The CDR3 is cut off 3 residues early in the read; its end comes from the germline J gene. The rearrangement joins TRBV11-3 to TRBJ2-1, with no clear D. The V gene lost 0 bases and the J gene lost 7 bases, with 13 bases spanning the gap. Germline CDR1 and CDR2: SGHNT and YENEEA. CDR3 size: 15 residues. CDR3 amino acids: CASSLDPLVGNEQFF. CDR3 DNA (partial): TGTGCCAGCAGCTTAGATCCCCTAGTGGGTAATGAG.

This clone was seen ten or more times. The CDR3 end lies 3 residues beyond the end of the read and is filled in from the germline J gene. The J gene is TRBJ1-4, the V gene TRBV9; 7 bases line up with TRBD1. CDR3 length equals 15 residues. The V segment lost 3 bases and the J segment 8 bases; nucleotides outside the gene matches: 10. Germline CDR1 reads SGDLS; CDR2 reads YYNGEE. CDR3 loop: CASSGAGGITEKLFF. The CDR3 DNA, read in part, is TGTGCCAGCAGCGGGGCAGGGGGGATTACCGAAAAA.

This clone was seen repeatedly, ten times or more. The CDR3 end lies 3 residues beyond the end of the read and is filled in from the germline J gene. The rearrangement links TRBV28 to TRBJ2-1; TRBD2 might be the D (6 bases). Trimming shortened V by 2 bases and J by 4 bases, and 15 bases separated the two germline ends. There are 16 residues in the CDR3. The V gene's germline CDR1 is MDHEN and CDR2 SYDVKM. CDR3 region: CASSLRISGGYNEQFF. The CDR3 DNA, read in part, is TGTGCCAGCAGTTTACGCATTAGCGGAGGATACAATGAG.

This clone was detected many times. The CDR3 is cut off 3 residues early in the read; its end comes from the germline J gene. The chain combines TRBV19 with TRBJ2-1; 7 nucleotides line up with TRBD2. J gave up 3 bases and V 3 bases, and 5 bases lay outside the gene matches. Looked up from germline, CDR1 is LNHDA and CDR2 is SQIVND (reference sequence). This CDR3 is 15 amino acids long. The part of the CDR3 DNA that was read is TGTGCCAGTAGTATTGCACTAGCGCTCTACAATGAG. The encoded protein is CASSIALALYNE. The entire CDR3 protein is CASSIALALYNEQFF.